The 10 T cell receptor beta chains given below trace back to one sample, sequenced in a study of blood T cells in healthy people across ages. A sample-barcoded 5' primer and a J-beta primer mix were used in a second PCR of about 6 to 12 cycles. TCRdb reanalysed the 5' RACE reads using MiXCR and keeps one entry per CDR3 protein. The profile shows about 1.7 million distinct CDR3 sequences, under 30% of them singletons. The sequenced sample consisted of blood. The origin of the receptors is a woman under 40 in good health.

V usage is TRBV28 and J usage is TRBJ2-1, with 16 positions matching TRBD2. CDR1 is MDHEN and CDR2 is SYDVKM in the germline V gene. The CDR3 sequence is 19 residues long. The V segment lost 7 bases and the J segment 0 bases; nucleotides outside the gene matches: 9. CDR3 DNA: TGTGCCAGCACCCCGGGACTAGCGGGGGGGCTAAGCTCCTACAATGAGCAGTTCTTC. This encodes CASTPGLAGGLSSYNEQFF.

This clonotype was picked up a small number of times. CDR3 nucleotides: TGTGCCAGTACTATGACAGGGCGAGGCAATCAGCCCCAGCATTTT. It is translated as CASTMTGRGNQPQHF. The chain joins TRBV28 to TRBJ1-5; 7 bases agree with TRBD1. The CDR3 loop spans 15 amino acids. From germline, CDR1 is MDHEN and CDR2 SYDVKM. V was pared by 9 bases and J by 2 bases, with 10 bases of the junction left unmatched.

This clonotype was detected ten times or more. The chain couples TRBV7-3 to TRBJ2-7; D might be TRBD2 (5 bases). Germline CDR1 reads SGHTA; CDR2 reads FQGTGA. The CDR3 length is 13 residues. V shed 5 bases and J shed 7 bases, with 15 bases lying between them. CDR3 DNA: TGTGCCAGCAGCCCTGATAGCGTCTTGGAGCAGTACTTC. It yields the protein CASSPDSVLEQYF. Based on the CDR3 plus reference TRBV7-3 and TRBJ2-7, the full variable domain is GAGVSQTPSNKVTEKGKYVELRCDPISGHTALYWYRQSLGQGPEFLIYFQGTGAADDSGLPNDRFFAVRPEGSVSTLKIQRTERGDSAVYLCASSPDSVLEQYFGPGTRLTVT.

This chain uses TRBV12-3 or TRBV12-4 with TRBJ1-1; D gene ambiguous. The length of the CDR3 is 13 residues. Deletions cut 3 bases from V and 3 bases from J, with 8 bases between. CDR3 sequence reads: CASSFTRDTEAFF. CDR3 DNA: TGTGCCAGCAGTTTTACGAGGGACACTGAAGCTTTCTTT.

The table lists this clonotype with a few counts. The chain combines TRBV4-1 with TRBJ2-5; D possibly matches TRBD1 or TRBD2 (5 bases each). V was trimmed by 0 bases and J by 4 bases, leaving 12 bases between them. This CDR3 region has 15 residues. The V gene's germline CDR1 is MGHRA and CDR2 YSYEKL. The CDR3 loop reads CASSQDLGDGETQYF. The DNA for the CDR3 is TGCGCCAGCAGCCAAGATTTGGGGGATGGAGAGACCCAGTACTTC.

Comments on this clonotype: A much larger clone lies one base from this, so it may be a read error. In this CDR3 the conserved last residue, phenylalanine or tryptophan, is missing, so a read error is likely. V is TRBV5-6 and J is TRBJ2-3; 7 positions match TRBD2. CDR1 SGHDT and CDR2 YYEEEE come from the germline V gene. The CDR3 covers 15 residues. The V segment lost 7 bases and the J segment 6 bases; nucleotides outside the gene matches: 14. In DNA, the CDR3 is TGTGCCAGCGCCCCTATGTCCAGCGGGGTGGATACGCAGTATTTG. Its protein is CASAPMSSGVDTQYL.

The chain combines TRBV2 with TRBJ2-5; possible D gene TRBD1, 5 bases. There are 14 residues in the CDR3. The V end lost 7 bases, the J end lost 5 bases, and 17 bases lay between the germline ends. Germline loops: CDR1 SNHLY, CDR2 FYNNEI. For the CDR3, the DNA is TGTGCCAGCAAGGTAGCCGTGTGGGGCGAGACCCAGTACTTC. Protein: CASKVAVWGETQYF.

This clonotype was seen repeatedly, ten times or more. J is TRBJ2-7 and V is TRBV5-1; D might be TRBD1 (5 bases). V gave up 1 base and J gave up 3 bases, with 11 bases separating them. CDR1 and CDR2 from the germline V gene are SGHRS and YFSETQ. This CDR3 spans 14 amino acids. This CDR3 is CASSLRGRLYEQYF. In nucleotides, the CDR3 is TGCGCCAGCAGCTTGAGGGGCAGACTCTACGAGCAGTACTTC.

This chain joins TRBV6-2 or TRBV6-3 and TRBJ1-2; D might be TRBD1 (5 bases). Germline CDR1 reads MNHEY; CDR2 reads SVGEGT. The CDR3 extends over 17 amino acids. The V end was cut by 6 bases, the J end by 0 bases, with 20 bases between. The CDR3 spells CASSFGRGFPANYGYTF. CDR3 nucleotides: TGTGCCAGCAGCTTCGGGCGGGGGTTTCCAGCTAACTATGGCTACACCTTC.

The table lists this clonotype with a few counts. The gene calls are TRBV5-1 and TRBJ2-6; D may be TRBD1 (5 bases). The V end lost 0 bases, the J end lost 4 bases, and 20 bases lay between the germline ends. CDR3 length: 19 amino acids. CDR1 is SGHRS and CDR2 is YFSETQ in the germline V gene. The DNA of the CDR3 is TGCGCCAGCAGCTTGGGGCTTGGGTCAGGGCCTTTGGGGGCCAACGTCCTGACTTTC. Translated: CASSLGLGSGPLGANVLTF.